This T cell receptor beta chain comes out of a study of metastatic and nonmetastatic thyroid tumors. Study as a whole: Thyroid patients, malignant and benign, had repertoires compared across blood and tumor or nodule tissue.

TCRdb re-clonotyped the PCR reads through MiXCR. Here the sample spans tens of thousands of clones, 12% being singletons. Broader study findings: Malignant thyroid tumors reportedly exceeded benign nodules significantly in TCR beta diversity, with the difference appearing in blood and tumor.

J was trimmed by 8 bases and V by 2 bases; bases with no gene match: 8. The CDR3 is 15 residues long. Germline V CDR1 and CDR2: MNHNY, SVGAGI (reference sequence). The table lists this clone with many counts. Its matching antigen is unknown. No treatment of any kind had been given to any patient before thyroid surgery. The sequencing sample was made of blood. The receptor's source is a female donor with papillary thyroid cancer or a benign thyroid nodule (not recorded which). Some clones in this sample may be carry-over from other donors' samples. The chain uses TRBV6-6 and TRBJ1-4; TRBD1 agrees at 7 bases. The CDR3 sequence: CASSYGGGGNEKLFF. In DNA form, the CDR3 reads TGTGCCAGCAGTTACGGGGGAGGGGGCAACGAAAAACTGTTTTTT.